This T cell receptor beta chain is drawn from a study of CD8 T cells in Susac syndrome. This CDR3 has 13 amino acids. Trimming took 5 bases from V and 9 from J, leaving 14 bases between them. Germline V gives CDR1 SGHAT, CDR2 FQNNGV. When the RNA was reverse transcribed, random hexamers were used with an input of roughly 0.5 to 1 ug. Via MiXCR, TCRdb re-called the immunoSEQ multiplex PCR reads, giving one row per CDR3 protein. The sample shows about 300,000 distinct CDR3 sequences, 75% to 85% of them seen only once. Sequenced input: CD8+ T cells from PBMCs. The receptor's source is a human donor with multiple sclerosis. The V call is TRBV11-2, the J call TRBJ2-1; D may be TRBD1 (5 bases). CDR3 DNA: TGTGCCAGCAGCACACCAGGGTTTCGTGAGCAGTTCTTC. Translation: CASSTPGFREQFF.